This T cell receptor (beta chain) was recorded in a study of T-cell reconstitution after alpha-beta-depleted transplantation in children. Whole-study results and caveats: Once a year had passed after transplant, T-cell counts and diversity came mostly from newly produced T cells.

V was pared by 2 bases and J by 3 bases, with 10 bases of the junction left unmatched. Per the germline V gene, CDR1 is SSHAT and CDR2 is FNYEAQ (reference sequence). The length of the CDR3 is 16 residues. Molecular barcoding with unique molecular identifiers was used for the TCRbeta library. MiXCR, applied by TCRdb to the PCR reads, yields one record per CDR3 protein. The sample yields about 980,000 distinct CDR3 sequences, 25% to 35% seen once. A remark on this clonotype: As yet, its antigen is unknown.

This TCR derives from a boy younger than two who had a stem cell transplant for SCID, so the T cells may come from the graft donor. Sequenced material: PBMCs, mostly from graft donor cells, taken 360 days after TCRalphabeta/CD19-depleted stem cell transplant. The chain combines TRBV7-7 with TRBJ2-7, with 7 bases fitting TRBD1. CDR3 DNA: TGTGCCAGCAGCTTAAAACCGACAGGGCTCGACTACGAGCAGTACTTC. Its translation is CASSLKPTGLDYEQYF.